This T cell receptor beta chain emerged from a study of post-analysis software for immune sequencing data. Whole-study results and caveats: Controls had significantly higher normalized Chao1 diversity than multiple sclerosis patients. Included in a set of a handful of TRBV segments more frequent in patients than controls were TRBV5-6, TRBV5-1 and TRBV20-1. With F measure, samples from one preparation batch clustered together strongly.

CDR1 and CDR2 (germline): SGHRS, YFSETQ. The CDR3 spans 16 residues. J lost 7 bases, V lost 3 bases, and 13 bases had no gene match. Remarks on this clonotype: Its antigen is currently unknown.

TCR beta cDNA libraries had unique molecular identifiers. Via MiXCR, TCRdb re-called the PCR reads, giving one row per CDR3 protein. The repertoire holds some 700,000 distinct CDR3 sequences, with 59% as singletons. The J gene is TRBJ2-1, the V gene TRBV5-1; TRBD2 aligns across 7 bases. The clonotype originates from a girl aged 2 to 9 with multiple sclerosis. The source material was blood. CDR3: CASSSRTSFTANEQFF. DNA of the CDR3: TGCGCCAGCAGCTCACGGACTAGTTTTACCGCAAATGAGCAGTTCTTC.